The 10 T cell receptor beta chains below come from one sample, sequenced in a study of Ad26.COV2.S vaccination and SARS-CoV-2 variants (dated by TCRdb to 2020 to 2023). The library was produced with the immunoSEQ multiplex PCR assay. Not all clones reach the TCRdb copy of this immuneACCESS table, which keeps in-frame sequences only. Checked studies attribute under half of the gap to unresolved V genes and leave the rest unexplained. The table for this sample lists 410,000 or so clones; about 90% of them were counted only once. Jointly, the top ten make up roughly 1.7% of the sample. Interpreted using the paper, the treatment or condition label stands for: around 19 received Ad26.COV2.S at low or high dose, single or two shots; several received placebo; per-sample allocation not given. For vaccine and placebo recipients, repertoires were sequenced using samples collected on day 63 after the first injection.

The input for sequencing was peripheral blood, taken in a trial of Ad26.COV2.S vaccine versus placebo. The receptors here all came from a person between 18 and 65 years old who received the Ad26.COV2.S COVID-19 vaccine or a placebo.

This clone showed up just a few times. This chain joins TRBV3-1 (or the pseudogene TRBV3-2) and TRBJ2-7; 10 bases agree with TRBD2. After removal of 1 base from V and 3 bases from J, the junction contained 3 bases not matched to a gene. This CDR3 region has 15 residues. Germline lookup yields CDR1 LGHDT and CDR2 YNNKEL (reference sequence). The CDR3 protein is CASSQAPSGGYEQYF. In nucleotides, the CDR3 is TGTGCCAGCAGCCAAGCGCCTAGCGGGGGCTACGAGCAGTACTTC.

This clone was detected only a few times. The rearrangement uses TRBV5-4 and TRBJ2-7, with 10 bases that match TRBD2. Germline V gene lookup returns CDR1 SGHNT and CDR2 YYREEE (reference sequence). J lost 6 bases, V lost 4 bases, and 4 bases had no gene match. There are 13 residues in the CDR3. CDR3 bases: TGTGCCAGCAGCCCTAGCGGGGGAGGCGAGCAGTACTTC. It encodes CASSPSGGGEQYF.

This clone turned up a few times. The chain combines TRBV28 with TRBJ2-7; no definite D call. V was shortened by 3 bases and J by 5 bases, with 11 bases between the two germline ends. CDR3 length: 13 residues. Germline CDR1 and CDR2: MDHEN and SYDVKM. The CDR3 DNA reads TGTGCCAGCAGTTTCCGTGGGTCAGACGAGCAGTACTTC. This codes for CASSFRGSDEQYF. The full variable domain, completed using reference TRBV28 and TRBJ2-7, is DVKVTQSSRYLVKRTGEKVFLECVQDMDHENMFWYRQDPGLGLRLIYFSYDVKMKEKGDIPEGYSVSREKKERFSLILESASTNQTSMYLCASSFRGSDEQYFGPGTRLTVT.

The V gene is TRBV7-8, the J gene TRBJ2-5; a weak D match, TRBD1 (6 bases). V lost 6 bases, J lost 1 base, and 12 bases lay in between. From germline, CDR1 is SGHVS and CDR2 FQNEAQ. CDR3 size: 14 residues. CDR3 DNA sequence: TGTGCCAGCAGGCTTCAGGGGATCCAAGAGACCCAGTACTTC. Protein product: CASRLQGIQETQYF. Full variable domain (rest looked up from reference TRBV7-8 and TRBJ2-5): GAGVSQSPRYKVAKRGQDVALRCDPISGHVSLFWYQQALGQGPEFLTYFQNEAQLDKSGLPSDRFFAERPEGSVSTLKIQRTQQEDSAVYLCASRLQGIQETQYFGPGTRLLVL.

The J gene is TRBJ2-3, the V gene TRBV2; TRBD2 matches 9 bases. Per germline, CDR1 SNHLY and CDR2 FYNNEI. The CDR3 runs 15 residues. Trimming took 5 bases from V and 7 from J; bases not matched to a gene: 10. The DNA for the CDR3 is TGTGCCAGCAGTCCCGGGACTAGCAGTGGAAATACGCAGTATTTT. Encoded protein: CASSPGTSSGNTQYF.

Only one count was recorded for this clone. The gene calls are TRBV6-2 or TRBV6-3 and TRBJ1-6; D might be TRBD1 (6 bases). There are 14 residues in the CDR3. Between the trimmed V and J ends, which lost 5 bases and 11 bases, there was a span of 16 bases. Germline-derived CDR1 and CDR2 are MNHEY and SVGEGT. CDR3 sequence reads: CASSIIQGAPPLHF. DNA of the CDR3: TGTGCCAGCAGTATCATACAGGGAGCTCCACCCCTCCACTTT.

The rearrangement joins TRBV13 to TRBJ2-5; TRBD1 matches 9 bases. This CDR3 comprises 15 residues. Losses at the gene ends were 4 bases for V and 5 bases for J; bases not matched to a gene: 8. Germline assignment: CDR1 PRHDT and CDR2 FYEKMQ (reference sequence). CDR3 region: CASSSLSGQGETQYF. CDR3 nucleotide sequence: TGTGCCAGCAGCTCATTATCTGGACAGGGGGAGACCCAGTACTTC. The variable domain in full, with the rest retrieved from reference TRBV13 and TRBJ2-5, is AAGVIQSPRHLIKEKRETATLKCYPIPRHDTVYWYQQGPGQDPQFLISFYEKMQSDKGSIPDRFSAQQFSDYHSELNMSSLELGDSALYFCASSSLSGQGETQYFGPGTRLLVL.

The chain recombines TRBV7-6 with TRBJ1-2, with D perhaps matching TRBD1 (6 bases). The CDR3 contains 15 residues. Germline values: CDR1 SGHVS, CDR2 FNYEAQ. Trimming left V 1 base short and J 0 bases short, with 9 bases between. This chain's CDR3 is CASSLEGDSNYGYTF. CDR3 nucleotides: TGTGCCAGCAGCTTAGAGGGGGATTCTAACTATGGCTACACCTTC.

This clone was seen only once. The V gene is TRBV5-1, the J gene TRBJ2-5, with TRBD2 matching 11 bases. The CDR3 is 16 amino acids. The trim removed 4 bases at V and 4 bases at J, leaving 9 bases unmatched. Germline values: CDR1 SGHRS, CDR2 YFSETQ. The CDR3 is CASSPKTSGEGETQYF. CDR3 sequence (DNA): TGCGCCAGCAGCCCAAAGACTAGCGGGGAAGGAGAGACCCAGTACTTC.

The chain uses TRBV6-5 and TRBJ1-3, with D unclear. CDR1 and CDR2 from the germline V gene are MNHEY and SVGAGI. CDR3 length: 13 residues. V was trimmed by 6 bases and J by 14 bases, leaving 20 bases between them. In DNA form, the CDR3 reads TGTGCCAGCAGGAGGGATACGGCTTCTATTCTATATTTT. Protein: CASRRDTASILYF.